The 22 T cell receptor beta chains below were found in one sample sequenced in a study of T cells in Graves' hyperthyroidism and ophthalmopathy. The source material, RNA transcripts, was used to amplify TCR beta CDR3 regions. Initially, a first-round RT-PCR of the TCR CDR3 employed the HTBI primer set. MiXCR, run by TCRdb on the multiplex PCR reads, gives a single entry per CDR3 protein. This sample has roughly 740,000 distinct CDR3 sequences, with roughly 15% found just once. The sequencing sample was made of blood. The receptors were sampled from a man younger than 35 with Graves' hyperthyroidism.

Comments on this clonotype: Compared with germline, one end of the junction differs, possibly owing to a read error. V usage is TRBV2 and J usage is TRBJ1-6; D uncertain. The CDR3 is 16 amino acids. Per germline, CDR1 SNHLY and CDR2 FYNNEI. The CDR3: CASSGVGWSSNSPPHF. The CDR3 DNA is TGTGCCAGCAGTGGTGTAGGGTGGTCCTCCAATTCACCCCCCCACTTT.

The CDR3 DNA reads as TGTGCCATCAGTGGGACTAGCGGGAGTACCTACAATGAGCAGTTCTTC. Translating it yields CAISGTSGSTYNEQFF. The V and J genes are TRBV10-3 and TRBJ2-1, with 13 nucleotides matching TRBD2. Per the germline V gene, CDR1 is ENHRY and CDR2 is SYGVKD. V shed 4 bases, J shed 2 bases, and the junction held 2 bases outside the gene matches. This CDR3 region has 16 residues.

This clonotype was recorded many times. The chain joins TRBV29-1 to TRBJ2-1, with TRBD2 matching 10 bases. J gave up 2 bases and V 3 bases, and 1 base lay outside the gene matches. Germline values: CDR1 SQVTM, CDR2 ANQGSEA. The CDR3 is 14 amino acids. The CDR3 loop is CSVDTSGAYNEQFF. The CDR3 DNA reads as TGCAGCGTTGATACTAGCGGGGCCTACAATGAGCAGTTCTTC.

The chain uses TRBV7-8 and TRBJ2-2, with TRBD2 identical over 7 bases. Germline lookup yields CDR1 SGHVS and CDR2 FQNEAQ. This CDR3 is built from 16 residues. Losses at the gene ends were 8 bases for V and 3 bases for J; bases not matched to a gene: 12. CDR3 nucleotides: TGTGCCAGCCGGAGGGATGCGGGAGAGGACACCGGGGAGCTGTTTTTT. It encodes CASRRDAGEDTGELFF.

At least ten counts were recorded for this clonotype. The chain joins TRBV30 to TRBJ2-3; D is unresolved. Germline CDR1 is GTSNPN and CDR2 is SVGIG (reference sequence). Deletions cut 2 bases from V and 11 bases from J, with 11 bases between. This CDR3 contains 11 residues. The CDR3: CAWSPSSVQYF. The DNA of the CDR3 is TGTGCCTGGAGTCCCTCGAGTGTGCAGTATTTT.

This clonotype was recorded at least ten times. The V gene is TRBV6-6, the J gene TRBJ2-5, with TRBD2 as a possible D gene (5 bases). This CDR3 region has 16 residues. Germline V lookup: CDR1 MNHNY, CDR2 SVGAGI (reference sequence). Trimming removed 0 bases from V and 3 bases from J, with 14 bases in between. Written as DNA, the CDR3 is TGTGCCAGCAGTTACTCAGGTCCGGGGTGGGAAGAGACCCAGTACTTC. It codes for CASSYSGPGWEETQYF.

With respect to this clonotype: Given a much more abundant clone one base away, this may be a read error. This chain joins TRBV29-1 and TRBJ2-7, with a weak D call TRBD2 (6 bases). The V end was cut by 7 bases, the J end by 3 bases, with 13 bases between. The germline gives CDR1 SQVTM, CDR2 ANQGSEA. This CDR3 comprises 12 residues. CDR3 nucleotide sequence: TGCAGCGCAGGGACGGGAGACTACGAGCAGTACTTC. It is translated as CSAGTGDYEQYF.

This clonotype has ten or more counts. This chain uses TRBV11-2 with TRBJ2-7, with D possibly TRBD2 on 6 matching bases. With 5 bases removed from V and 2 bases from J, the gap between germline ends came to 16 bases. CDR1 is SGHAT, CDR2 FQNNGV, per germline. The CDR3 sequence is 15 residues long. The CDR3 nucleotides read TGTGCCAGCAGCCGAAGCGGGCTGGGGGCCTACGAGCAGTACTTC. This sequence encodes CASSRSGLGAYEQYF.

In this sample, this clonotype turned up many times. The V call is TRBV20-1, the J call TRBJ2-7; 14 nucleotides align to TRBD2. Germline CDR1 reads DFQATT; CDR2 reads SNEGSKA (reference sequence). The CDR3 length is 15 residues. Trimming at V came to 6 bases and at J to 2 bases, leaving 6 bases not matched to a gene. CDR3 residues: CSAGLAGGNPYEQYF. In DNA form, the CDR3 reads TGCAGTGCCGGACTAGCGGGAGGTAACCCCTACGAGCAGTACTTC.

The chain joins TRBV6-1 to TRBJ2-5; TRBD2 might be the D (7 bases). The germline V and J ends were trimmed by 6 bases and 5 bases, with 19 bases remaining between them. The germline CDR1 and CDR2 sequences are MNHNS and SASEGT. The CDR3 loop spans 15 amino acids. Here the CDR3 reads CASSLGVGGQETQYF. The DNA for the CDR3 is TGTGCCAGCAGCTTGGGCGTGGGGGGGCAGGAGACCCAGTACTTC.

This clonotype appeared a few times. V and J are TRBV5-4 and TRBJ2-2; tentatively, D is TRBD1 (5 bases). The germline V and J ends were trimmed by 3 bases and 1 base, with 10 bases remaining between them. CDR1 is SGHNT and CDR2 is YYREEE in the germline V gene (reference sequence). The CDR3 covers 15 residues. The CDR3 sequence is CASSYFDRNTGELFF. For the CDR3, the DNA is TGTGCCAGCAGCTACTTCGACAGGAACACCGGGGAGCTGTTTTTT.

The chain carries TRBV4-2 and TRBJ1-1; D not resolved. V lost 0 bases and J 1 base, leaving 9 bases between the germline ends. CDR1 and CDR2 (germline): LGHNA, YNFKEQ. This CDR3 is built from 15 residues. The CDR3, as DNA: TGTGCCAGCAGCCAAGAAGGTAACAGGAACACTGAAGCTTTCTTT. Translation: CASSQEGNRNTEAFF.

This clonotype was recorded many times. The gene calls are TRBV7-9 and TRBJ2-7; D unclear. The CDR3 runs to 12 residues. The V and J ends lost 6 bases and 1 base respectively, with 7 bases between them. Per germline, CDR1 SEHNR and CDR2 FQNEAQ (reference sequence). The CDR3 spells CASSSISYEQYF. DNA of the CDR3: TGTGCCAGCAGTTCCATTTCCTACGAGCAGTACTTC.

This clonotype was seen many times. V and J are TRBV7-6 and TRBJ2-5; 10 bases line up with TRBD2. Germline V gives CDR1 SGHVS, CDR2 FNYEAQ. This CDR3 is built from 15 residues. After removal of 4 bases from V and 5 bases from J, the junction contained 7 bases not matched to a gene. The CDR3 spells CASSWLAGEGETQYF. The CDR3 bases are TGTGCCAGCAGCTGGCTAGCGGGAGAGGGTGAGACCCAGTACTTC.

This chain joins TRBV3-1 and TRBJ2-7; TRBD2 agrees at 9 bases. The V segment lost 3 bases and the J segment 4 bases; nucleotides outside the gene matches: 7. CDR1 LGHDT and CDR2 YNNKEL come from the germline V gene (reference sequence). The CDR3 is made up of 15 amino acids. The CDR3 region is CASSHGLAGRYEQYF. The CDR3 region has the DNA TGTGCCAGCAGCCATGGGCTAGCGGGGAGATACGAGCAGTACTTC.

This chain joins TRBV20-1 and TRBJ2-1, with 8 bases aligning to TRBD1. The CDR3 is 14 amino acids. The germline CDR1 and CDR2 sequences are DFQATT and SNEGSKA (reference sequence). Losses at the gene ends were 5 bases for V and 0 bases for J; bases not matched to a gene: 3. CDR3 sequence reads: CSAETGGSYNEQFF. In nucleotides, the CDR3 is TGCAGTGCTGAAACAGGGGGCTCCTACAATGAGCAGTTCTTC.

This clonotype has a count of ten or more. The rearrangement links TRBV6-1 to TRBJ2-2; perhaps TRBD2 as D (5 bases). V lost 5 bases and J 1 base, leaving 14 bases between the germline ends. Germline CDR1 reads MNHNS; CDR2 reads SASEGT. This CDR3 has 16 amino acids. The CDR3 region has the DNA TGTGCCAGCAGTTATGGACTGCCGCAGAACACCGGGGAGCTGTTTTTT. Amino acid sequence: CASSYGLPQNTGELFF.

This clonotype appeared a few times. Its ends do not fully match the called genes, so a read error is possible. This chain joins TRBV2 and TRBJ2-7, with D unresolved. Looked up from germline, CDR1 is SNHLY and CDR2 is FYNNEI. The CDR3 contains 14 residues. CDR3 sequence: CASSEGWRPYERYF. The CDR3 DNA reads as TGTGCCAGCAGTGAAGGTTGGCGCCCCTACGAGCGGTACTTC.

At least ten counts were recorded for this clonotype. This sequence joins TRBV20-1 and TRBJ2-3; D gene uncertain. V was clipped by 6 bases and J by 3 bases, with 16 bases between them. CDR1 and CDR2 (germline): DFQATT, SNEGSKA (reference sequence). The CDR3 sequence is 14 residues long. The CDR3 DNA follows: TGCAGTGCCTCGGTGGTGGGGTTAACAGATACGCAGTATTTT. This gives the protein CSASVVGLTDTQYF.

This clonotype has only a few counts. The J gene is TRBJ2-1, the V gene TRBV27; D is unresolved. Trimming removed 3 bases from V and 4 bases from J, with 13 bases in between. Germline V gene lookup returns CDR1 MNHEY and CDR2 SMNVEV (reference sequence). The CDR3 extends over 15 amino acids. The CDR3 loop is CASSFFKGPYNEQFF. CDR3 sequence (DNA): TGTGCCAGCAGTTTTTTTAAGGGTCCGTACAATGAGCAGTTCTTC.

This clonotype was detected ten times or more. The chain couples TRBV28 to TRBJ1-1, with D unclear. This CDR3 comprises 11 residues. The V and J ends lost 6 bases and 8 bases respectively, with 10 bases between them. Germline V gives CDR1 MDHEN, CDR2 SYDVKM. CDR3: CASSRNREAFF. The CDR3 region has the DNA TGTGCCAGCAGCCGTAACAGAGAAGCTTTCTTT.

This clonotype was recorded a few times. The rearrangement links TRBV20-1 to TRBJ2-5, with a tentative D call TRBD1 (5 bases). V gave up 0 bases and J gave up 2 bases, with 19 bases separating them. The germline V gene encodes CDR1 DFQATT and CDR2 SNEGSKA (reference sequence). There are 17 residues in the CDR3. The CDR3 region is CSARDRGLKGRQETQYF. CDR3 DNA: TGCAGTGCTAGAGATCGAGGCCTCAAGGGGCGTCAAGAGACCCAGTACTTC.